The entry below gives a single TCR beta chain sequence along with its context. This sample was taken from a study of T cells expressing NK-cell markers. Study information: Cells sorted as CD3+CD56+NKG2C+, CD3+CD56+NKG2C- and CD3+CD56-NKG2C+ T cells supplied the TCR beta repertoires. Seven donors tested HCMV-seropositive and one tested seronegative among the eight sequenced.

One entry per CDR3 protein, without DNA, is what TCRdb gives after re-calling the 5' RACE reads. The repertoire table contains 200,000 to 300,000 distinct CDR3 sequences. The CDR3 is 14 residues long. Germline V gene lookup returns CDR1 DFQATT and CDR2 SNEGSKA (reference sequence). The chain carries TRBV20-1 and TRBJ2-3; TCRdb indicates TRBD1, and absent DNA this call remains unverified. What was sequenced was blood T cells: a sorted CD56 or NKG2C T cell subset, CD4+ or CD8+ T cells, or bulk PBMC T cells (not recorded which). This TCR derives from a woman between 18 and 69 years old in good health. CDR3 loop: CSARDAGAADTQYF.